What follows is one T cell receptor beta chain and its context. The data derive from a study of blood T cell repertoires in COVID-19. Looking at the study overall: The study drew acute and convalescent COVID-19 samples from the United States, Italy and Spain.

Repertoires were generated with immunoSEQ multiplex PCR, while TCRdb's copy carries only in-frame clones and drops some. The sample carries under 45,000 clones, around four fifths recorded once. The V gene end was trimmed by 8 bases and the J gene end by 7 bases; junction bases not matched to a gene: 4. The CDR3 runs 12 residues. CDR1 is SGHVS and CDR2 is FNYEAQ in the germline V gene. The sequence was obtained from a man in his fifties with active COVID-19. The chain employs TRBV7-6 and TRBJ2-1, with 8 bases matching TRBD2. The sequenced material came from peripheral blood. CDR3: CASGTGGNEQFF. CDR3 sequence (DNA): TGTGCCAGCGGCACGGGGGGGAATGAGCAGTTCTTC.